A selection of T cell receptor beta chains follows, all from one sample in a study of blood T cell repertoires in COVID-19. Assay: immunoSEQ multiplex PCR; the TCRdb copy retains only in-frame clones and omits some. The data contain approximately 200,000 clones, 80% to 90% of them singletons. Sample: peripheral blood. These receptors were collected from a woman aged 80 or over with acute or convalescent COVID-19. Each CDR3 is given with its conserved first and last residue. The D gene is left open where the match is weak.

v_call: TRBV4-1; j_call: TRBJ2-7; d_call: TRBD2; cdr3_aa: CASSQEGLAGRFSYEQYF
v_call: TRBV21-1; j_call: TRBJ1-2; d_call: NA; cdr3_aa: CASSKKGDRPTNYGYTF
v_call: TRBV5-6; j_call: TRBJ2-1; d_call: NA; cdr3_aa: CASTRGRSYNEQFF
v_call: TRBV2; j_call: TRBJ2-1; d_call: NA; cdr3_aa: CASRSMGANEQFF
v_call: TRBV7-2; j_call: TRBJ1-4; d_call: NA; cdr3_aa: CASSPSGTPNEKLFF
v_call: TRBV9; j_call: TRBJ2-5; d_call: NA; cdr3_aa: CASSSLAAASETQYF
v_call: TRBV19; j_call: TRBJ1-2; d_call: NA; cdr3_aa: CASSMSWALIYGYTF
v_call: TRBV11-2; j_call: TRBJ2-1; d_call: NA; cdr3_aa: CASSLAQGGGAWDEQFF
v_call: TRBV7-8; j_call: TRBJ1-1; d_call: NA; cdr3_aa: CASSLRRMNTEAFF
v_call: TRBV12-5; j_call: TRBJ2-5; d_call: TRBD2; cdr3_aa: CASGLGLAGVRETQYF
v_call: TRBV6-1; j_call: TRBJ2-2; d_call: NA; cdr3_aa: CASSETLRTGELFF
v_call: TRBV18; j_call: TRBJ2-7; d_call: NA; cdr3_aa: CASSPQGWKERSTIYEQYF
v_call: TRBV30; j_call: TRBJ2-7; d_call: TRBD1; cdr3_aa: CAWGDRGQGPYEQYF
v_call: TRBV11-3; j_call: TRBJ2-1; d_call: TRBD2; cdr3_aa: CASSLTSGFSEQFF
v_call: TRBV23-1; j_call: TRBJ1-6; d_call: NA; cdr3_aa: CASSQSGRVVSPLHF
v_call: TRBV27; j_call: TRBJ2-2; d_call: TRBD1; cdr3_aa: CASSAQGQGNGELFF
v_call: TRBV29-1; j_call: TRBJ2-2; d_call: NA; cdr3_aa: CSVANFDTGELFF
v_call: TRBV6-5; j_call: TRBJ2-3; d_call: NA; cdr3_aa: CASRIGGLGDTQYF
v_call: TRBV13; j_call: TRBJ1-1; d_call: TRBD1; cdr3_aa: CASSRDRVGTEAFF
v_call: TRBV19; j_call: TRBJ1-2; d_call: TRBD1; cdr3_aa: CASTWDRGSGGYTF
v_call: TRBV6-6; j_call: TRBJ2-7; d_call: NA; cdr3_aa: CASNGLAQAYEQYF
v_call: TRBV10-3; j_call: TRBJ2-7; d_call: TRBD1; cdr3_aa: CAISGGTDYEQYF
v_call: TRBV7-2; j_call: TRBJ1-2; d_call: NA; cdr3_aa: CASSLRGYTF
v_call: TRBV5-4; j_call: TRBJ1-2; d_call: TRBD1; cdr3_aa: CASSSQGAEGYTF
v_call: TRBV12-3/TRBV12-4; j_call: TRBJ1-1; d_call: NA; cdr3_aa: CASSLGTNTEAFF
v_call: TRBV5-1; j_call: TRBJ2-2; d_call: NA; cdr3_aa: CASSLGRGNTGELFF
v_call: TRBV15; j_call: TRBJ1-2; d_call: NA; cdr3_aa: CATSRDLAGGGYTF
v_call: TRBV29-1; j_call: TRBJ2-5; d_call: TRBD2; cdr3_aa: CSVGTSAQETQYF
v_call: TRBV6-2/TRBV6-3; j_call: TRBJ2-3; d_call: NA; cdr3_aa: CASSSYGLSTDTQYF
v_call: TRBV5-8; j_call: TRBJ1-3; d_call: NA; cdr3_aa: CASSLGAGPSGNTIYF
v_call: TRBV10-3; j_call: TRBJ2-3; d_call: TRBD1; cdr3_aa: CAISEPRDGQGTDTQYF
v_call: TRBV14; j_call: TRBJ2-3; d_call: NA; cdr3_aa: CASSQDKAGSSTDTQYF
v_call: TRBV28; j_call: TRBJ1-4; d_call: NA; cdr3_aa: CASSPGVVEEKLFF
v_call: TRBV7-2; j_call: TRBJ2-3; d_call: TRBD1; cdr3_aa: CASSSQPRGLGTDTQYF
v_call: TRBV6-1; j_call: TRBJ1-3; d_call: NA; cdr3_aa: CASSELRAGNTIYF
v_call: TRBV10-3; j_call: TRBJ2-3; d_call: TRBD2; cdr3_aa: CAISIVAGERTDTQYF
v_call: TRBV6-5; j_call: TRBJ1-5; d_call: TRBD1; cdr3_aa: CATGGRDRGWQPQHF
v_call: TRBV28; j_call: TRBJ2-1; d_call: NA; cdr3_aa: CASSLRGYNEQFF
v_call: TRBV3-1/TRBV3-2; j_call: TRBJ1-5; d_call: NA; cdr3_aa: CASSPMAPGITGQPQHF
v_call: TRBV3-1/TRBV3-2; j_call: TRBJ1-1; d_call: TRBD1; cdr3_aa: CASSLSDRGIGAFF
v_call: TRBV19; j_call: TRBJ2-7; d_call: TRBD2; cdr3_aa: CASSTLRGGSYEQYF
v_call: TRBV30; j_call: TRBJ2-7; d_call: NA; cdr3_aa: CAWSNGGAHDDEQYF
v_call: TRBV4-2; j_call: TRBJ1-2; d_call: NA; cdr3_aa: CASSRGGAGYTF
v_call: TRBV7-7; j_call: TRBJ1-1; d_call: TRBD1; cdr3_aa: CASSPIRGQANTEAFF
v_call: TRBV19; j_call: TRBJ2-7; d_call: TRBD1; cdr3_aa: CASSIDAGGMSYEQYF
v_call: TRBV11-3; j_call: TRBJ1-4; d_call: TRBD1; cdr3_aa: CASSPYGGTGTEKLFF
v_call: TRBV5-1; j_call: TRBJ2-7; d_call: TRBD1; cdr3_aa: CASSFDIGGAYEQYF
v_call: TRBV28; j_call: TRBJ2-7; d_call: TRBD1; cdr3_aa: CASSPRTGPSYEQYF
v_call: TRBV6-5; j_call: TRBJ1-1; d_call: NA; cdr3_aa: CASSREGPVNTEAFF
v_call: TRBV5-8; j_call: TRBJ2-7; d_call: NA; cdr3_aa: CASSLDSSEQYF
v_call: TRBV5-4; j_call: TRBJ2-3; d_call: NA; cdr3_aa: CASSKGLRADTQYF
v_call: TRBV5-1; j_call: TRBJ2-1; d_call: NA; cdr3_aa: CASSPDFNEQFF
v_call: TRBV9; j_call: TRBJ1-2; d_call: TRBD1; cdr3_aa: CASSWTGRDGYTF
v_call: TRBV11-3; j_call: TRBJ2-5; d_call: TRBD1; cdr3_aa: CASSPSGQVMETQYF
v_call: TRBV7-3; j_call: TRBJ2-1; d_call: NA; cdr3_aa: CASSLRRGFYNEQFF
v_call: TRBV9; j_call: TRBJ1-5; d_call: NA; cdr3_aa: CASSADDRNQPQHF
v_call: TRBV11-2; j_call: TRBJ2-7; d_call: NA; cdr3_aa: CASRHLAVVEQYF
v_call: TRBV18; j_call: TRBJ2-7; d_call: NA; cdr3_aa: CASSPLRRETNGEQYF